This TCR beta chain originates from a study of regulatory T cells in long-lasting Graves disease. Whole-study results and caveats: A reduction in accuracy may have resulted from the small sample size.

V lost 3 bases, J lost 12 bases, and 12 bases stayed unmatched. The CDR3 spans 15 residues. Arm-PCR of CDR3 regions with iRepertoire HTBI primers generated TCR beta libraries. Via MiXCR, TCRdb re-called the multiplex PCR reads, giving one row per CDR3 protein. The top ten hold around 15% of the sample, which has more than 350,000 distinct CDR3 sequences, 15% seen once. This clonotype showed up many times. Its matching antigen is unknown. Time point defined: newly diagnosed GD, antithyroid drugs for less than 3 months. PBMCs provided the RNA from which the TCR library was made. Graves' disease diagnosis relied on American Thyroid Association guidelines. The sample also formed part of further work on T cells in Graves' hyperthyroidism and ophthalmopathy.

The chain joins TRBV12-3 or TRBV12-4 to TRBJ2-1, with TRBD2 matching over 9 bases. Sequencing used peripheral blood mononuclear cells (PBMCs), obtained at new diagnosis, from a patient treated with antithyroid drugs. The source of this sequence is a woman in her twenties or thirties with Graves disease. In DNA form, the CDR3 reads TGTGCCAGCAGTTTGGATTGGGCGGGAGGGTTCGGGCAGTTCTTC. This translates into CASSLDWAGGFGQFF.